Listed here are 30 T cell receptor beta chains from one sample, sequenced in a study of blood T cell repertoires in COVID-19. TCRdb's copy holds only in-frame clones and misses some; the assay was immunoSEQ multiplex PCR. The repertoire holds about 220,000 clones, 85% to 90% seen once, with approximately 14% in the top ten. Sequenced sample: PBMCs or T cells enriched from blood (not recorded which). The receptors come from a woman between 50 and 59 years old with acute COVID-19.

This chain uses TRBV20-1 with TRBJ1-2, with D perhaps matching TRBD1 (5 bases). Germline V gene data show CDR1 as DFQATT and CDR2 as SNEGSKA (reference sequence). The CDR3 length is 12 residues. V was shortened by 3 bases and J by 6 bases, with 11 bases between the two germline ends. The CDR3 loop reads CSASRGGNGYTF. The CDR3 DNA follows: TGCAGTGCTAGTCGGGGGGGGAATGGCTACACCTTC.

The V and J genes are TRBV9 and TRBJ2-1; 7 nucleotides line up with TRBD2. Germline V CDR1 and CDR2: SGDLS, YYNGEE. CDR3 length equals 18 residues. With V trimmed by 0 bases and J by 3 bases, 12 bases remained unmatched. CDR3 nucleotide sequence: TGTGCCAGCAGCGTAGCTCCCACGGAGGTAGCGGGCTACAATGAGCAGTTCTTC. As protein: CASSVAPTEVAGYNEQFF.

The V call is TRBV5-1, the J call TRBJ2-6; no clear D. The CDR3 is 14 residues long. CDR1 and CDR2 from the germline V gene are SGHRS and YFSETQ. Between the trimmed V and J ends, which lost 5 bases and 0 bases, there was a span of 6 bases. CDR3 region: CASRSSSGANVLTF. In nucleotides, the CDR3 is TGCGCCAGCAGGAGCTCCTCTGGGGCCAACGTCCTGACTTTC.

The chain has TRBV24-1 and TRBJ2-7; 9 bases are shared with TRBD1. J lost 3 bases, V lost 3 bases, and 8 bases had no gene match. Germline CDR1 reads KGHDR; CDR2 reads SFDVKD. This CDR3 is 16 amino acids long. CDR3 DNA: TGTGCCACCAGTGATCCGGATAGGACAGGGGACTACGAGCAGTACTTC. This encodes CATSDPDRTGDYEQYF.

This rearrangement joins TRBV27 to TRBJ1-6; a weak D match, TRBD1 (6 bases). The germline V gene encodes CDR1 MNHEY and CDR2 SMNVEV (reference sequence). V was pared by 0 bases and J by 7 bases, with 16 bases between. The CDR3 extends over 17 amino acids. The CDR3 nucleotides read TGTGCCAGCAGTTTATCGTTTCCTGGGGGCAACAATTCACCCCTCCACTTT. It yields the protein CASSLSFPGGNNSPLHF.

V is TRBV6-6 and J is TRBJ2-7, with TRBD2 matching 7 bases. This CDR3 region has 15 residues. Germline values: CDR1 MNHNY, CDR2 SVGAGI (reference sequence). Germline trimming cut 0 bases from V and 4 bases from J; bases unmatched to any gene: 6. Written as DNA, the CDR3 is TGTGCCAGCAGTTACTCGGTGGGGGGGAAATACGAGCAGTACTTC. This encodes CASSYSVGGKYEQYF.

The CDR3 loop is CASSPGQRTYNEQFF. The CDR3 DNA reads TGTGCCAGTAGTCCGGGACAGAGAACCTACAATGAGCAGTTCTTC. The chain joins TRBV19 to TRBJ2-1; 7 nucleotides align to TRBD1. CDR3 length equals 15 residues. Germline CDR1 LNHDA, CDR2 SQIVND (reference sequence). V lost 5 bases, J lost 2 bases, and 6 bases stayed unmatched.

A few counts support this clone. The chain employs TRBV7-3 and TRBJ1-6; 8 bases map to TRBD1. Per germline, CDR1 SGHTA and CDR2 FQGTGA. CDR3 size: 15 residues. The junction had 5 bases not matched to a gene; V was cut back by 4 bases and J by 6 bases. Here the CDR3 reads CASSYDRGTNSPLHF. CDR3 sequence (DNA): TGTGCCAGCAGCTACGACAGGGGAACTAATTCACCCCTCCACTTT.

J is TRBJ2-7 and V is TRBV29-1, with 8 bases aligning to TRBD1. The CDR3 runs to 13 residues. Germline trimming cut 7 bases from V and 4 bases from J; bases unmatched to any gene: 9. Germline CDR1 SQVTM, CDR2 ANQGSEA. The CDR3: CSAIGQGGYEQYF. The CDR3 region has the DNA TGCAGCGCCATAGGACAGGGAGGTTACGAGCAGTACTTC.

The chain carries TRBV6-5 and TRBJ1-4, with D tentatively TRBD1 (6 bases). Trimming left V 2 bases short and J 0 bases short, with 10 bases between. This CDR3 spans 16 amino acids. CDR1 is MNHEY and CDR2 is SVGAGI in the germline V gene. CDR3 protein: CASSYAAGATNEKLFF. In DNA form, the CDR3 reads TGTGCCAGCAGTTACGCGGCAGGGGCAACTAATGAAAAACTGTTTTTT.

This chain uses TRBV20-1 with TRBJ1-3; a weak D match, TRBD1 (5 bases). Germline CDR1 and CDR2: DFQATT and SNEGSKA (reference sequence). The V end was cut by 7 bases, the J end by 8 bases, with 12 bases between. This CDR3 is built from 11 residues. CDR3 in amino acids: CSVSWGDTIYF. The CDR3 region has the DNA TGCAGTGTCTCGTGGGGGGACACCATATATTTT.

This chain joins TRBV28 and TRBJ2-7, with D possibly being TRBD2 (5 bases). CDR1 is MDHEN, CDR2 SYDVKM, per germline. Trimming shortened V by 2 bases and J by 1 base, and 12 bases separated the two germline ends. This CDR3 region has 15 residues. CDR3 DNA sequence: TGTGCCAGCAGTTTAAGCGGATTTGATTCCTACGAGCAGTACTTC. Amino acids: CASSLSGFDSYEQYF.

This chain uses TRBV28 with TRBJ2-7; possible D gene TRBD1, 6 bases. V was shortened by 7 bases and J by 2 bases, with 18 bases between the two germline ends. This CDR3 comprises 15 residues. Germline assignment: CDR1 MDHEN and CDR2 SYDVKM. The CDR3 coding sequence is TGTGCCAGCATCCACGGGGCAGGGGCACCCTACGAGCAGTACTTC. It yields the protein CASIHGAGAPYEQYF.

Only one count was recorded for this clone. The V call is TRBV4-1, the J call TRBJ1-5; D unresolved. The length of the CDR3 is 13 residues. The ends were cut back, 0 bases at V and 4 bases at J, with 4 bases in the middle. Per germline, CDR1 MGHRA and CDR2 YSYEKL. CDR3 coding DNA: TGCGCCAGCAGCCAAGAGTTAAATCAGCCCCAGCATTTT. Protein sequence: CASSQELNQPQHF.

The chain uses TRBV3-1 (or the pseudogene TRBV3-2) and TRBJ2-5; D perhaps matches TRBD2 (6 bases). Germline V CDR1 and CDR2: LGHDT, YNNKEL (reference sequence). This CDR3 is built from 15 residues. V gave up 0 bases and J gave up 2 bases, with 10 bases separating them. As DNA, the CDR3 is TGTGCCAGCAGCCAAGATCTGGGGAGGCAAGAGACCCAGTACTTC. Translating gives CASSQDLGRQETQYF.

This chain joins TRBV9 and TRBJ2-7; 14 bases align to TRBD2. V was pared by 4 bases and J by 5 bases, with 5 bases of the junction left unmatched. The CDR3 runs to 15 residues. Per germline, CDR1 SGDLS and CDR2 YYNGEE. The CDR3 sequence: CASSMGLAGAHEQYF. The CDR3 DNA follows: TGTGCCAGCAGCATGGGACTAGCGGGAGCGCACGAGCAGTACTTC. Full variable domain (rest looked up from reference TRBV9 and TRBJ2-7): DSGVTQTPKHLITATGQRVTLRCSPRSGDLSVYWYQQSLDQGLQFLIQYYNGEERAKGNILERFSAQQFPDLHSELNLSSLELGDSALYFCASSMGLAGAHEQYFGPGTRLTVT.

The CDR3 loop is CASSAQGSNEKLFF. The CDR3 DNA sequence: TGTGCCAGCAGCGCACAGGGATCTAATGAAAAACTGTTTTTT. This rearrangement joins TRBV7-9 to TRBJ1-4; D is perhaps TRBD1 (6 bases). The CDR3 extends over 14 amino acids. Germline-derived CDR1 and CDR2 are SEHNR and FQNEAQ (reference sequence). With 5 bases removed from V and 3 bases from J, the gap between germline ends came to 10 bases.

V is TRBV28 and J is TRBJ2-7; perhaps TRBD1 as D (6 bases). V lost 5 bases and J 3 bases, leaving 11 bases between the germline ends. Germline V gene lookup returns CDR1 MDHEN and CDR2 SYDVKM. This CDR3 has 13 amino acids. This CDR3 reads CASSNRAVYEQYF. The CDR3 DNA reads TGTGCCAGCAGTAACAGGGCTGTCTACGAGCAGTACTTC.

The chain combines TRBV9 with TRBJ2-2, with 14 nucleotides matching TRBD2. J gave up 8 bases and V 4 bases, and 19 bases lay outside the gene matches. Germline assignment: CDR1 SGDLS and CDR2 YYNGEE. CDR3 size: 20 residues. CDR3 in amino acids: CASSSQWGEGTSGSRGELFF. The CDR3 DNA sequence: TGTGCCAGCAGCTCTCAGTGGGGAGAAGGGACTAGCGGGAGTAGAGGGGAGCTGTTTTTT.

The chain combines TRBV7-2 with TRBJ2-1, with 9 bases aligning to TRBD2. The germline V gene encodes CDR1 SGHTA and CDR2 FQGNSA. With 1 base clipped from V and 6 bases from J, the junction kept 10 bases outside the gene matches. The CDR3 spans 17 residues. This CDR3 is CASSLGVSGSFGNEQFF. CDR3 in DNA: TGTGCCAGCAGCTTAGGGGTTAGCGGGAGTTTCGGCAATGAGCAGTTCTTC.

The rearrangement uses TRBV18 and TRBJ2-1, with 11 nucleotides matching TRBD2. Trimming cost V 1 base and J 5 bases; bases outside gene matches: 4. The CDR3 totals 16 residues. The germline V gene has CDR1 KGHSH and CDR2 LQKENI. The CDR3 loop is CASSPRPLAGDNEQFF. CDR3 nucleotide sequence: TGTGCCAGCTCACCACGGCCACTAGCGGGGGACAATGAGCAGTTCTTC.

The chain employs TRBV7-9 and TRBJ2-2; 8 bases align to TRBD1. The V and J ends lost 0 bases and 3 bases, in that order; junction bases with no gene match: 3. Germline values: CDR1 SEHNR, CDR2 FQNEAQ (reference sequence). This CDR3 is 16 amino acids long. The CDR3 protein is CASSLAQGADTGELFF. The DNA for the CDR3 is TGTGCCAGCAGCTTAGCGCAGGGGGCTGACACCGGGGAGCTGTTTTTT.

The chain employs TRBV5-6 and TRBJ2-2; D might be TRBD2 (5 bases). V was clipped by 0 bases and J by 9 bases, with 12 bases between them. Germline assignment: CDR1 SGHDT and CDR2 YYEEEE. The CDR3 totals 14 residues. DNA of the CDR3: TGTGCCAGCAGCTTGGTTTATCGAGGGAGGGAGCTGTTTTTT. Translation: CASSLVYRGRELFF.

The chain recombines TRBV19 with TRBJ1-5, with TRBD1 matching over 10 bases. The junction had 9 bases not matched to a gene; V was cut back by 3 bases and J by 7 bases. CDR3 size: 16 residues. Germline V gene lookup returns CDR1 LNHDA and CDR2 SQIVND (reference sequence). CDR3 amino acids: CASSMAGQGRRQPQHF. CDR3 nucleotides: TGTGCCAGTAGTATGGCGGGACAGGGGAGAAGGCAGCCCCAGCATTTT. The full variable domain, rest sourced from reference TRBV19 and TRBJ1-5, is DGGITQSPKYLFRKEGQNVTLSCEQNLNHDAMYWYRQDPGQGLRLIYYSQIVNDFQKGDIAEGYSVSREKKESFPLTVTSAQKNPTAFYLCASSMAGQGRRQPQHFGDGTRLSIL.

This rearrangement joins TRBV7-8 to TRBJ2-7; TRBD1 aligns across 9 bases. Per the germline V gene, CDR1 is SGHVS and CDR2 is FQNEAQ. This CDR3 has 17 amino acids. The V gene end was trimmed by 5 bases and the J gene end by 4 bases; junction bases not matched to a gene: 15. CDR3 nucleotide sequence: TGTGCCAGCAGCCCTCGGGCCCCGGACAGGGGCGATTACGAGCAGTACTTC. Its translation: CASSPRAPDRGDYEQYF. Filled out from reference TRBV7-8 and TRBJ2-7, the complete variable domain reads GAGVSQSPRYKVAKRGQDVALRCDPISGHVSLFWYQQALGQGPEFLTYFQNEAQLDKSGLPSDRFFAERPEGSVSTLKIQRTQQEDSAVYLCASSPRAPDRGDYEQYFGPGTRLTVT.

The V gene is TRBV19, the J gene TRBJ1-1, with D possibly TRBD1 on 6 matching bases. Trimming removed 7 bases at V and 7 bases at J, with 19 bases between. CDR1 is LNHDA, CDR2 SQIVND, per germline (reference sequence). This CDR3 is 14 amino acids long. For the CDR3, the DNA is TGTGCCAGTATCCCTGGGACAAGCTATCTTGAAGCTTTCTTT. It yields the protein CASIPGTSYLEAFF.

This chain links TRBV6-5 with TRBJ2-7, with 7 bases matching TRBD2. The J segment lost 1 base and the V segment lost 0 bases, leaving 6 bases of the junction unmatched. The germline V gene encodes CDR1 MNHEY and CDR2 SVGAGI. The CDR3 runs 16 residues. For the CDR3, the DNA is TGTGCCAGCAGTTACTCGTCTAGCGGCCTGTCCTACGAGCAGTACTTC. This codes for CASSYSSSGLSYEQYF.

The chain joins TRBV7-9 to TRBJ2-7; TRBD1 might be the D (7 bases). Trimming took 5 bases from V and 2 from J, leaving 22 bases between them. The CDR3 runs to 17 residues. Per the germline V gene, CDR1 is SEHNR and CDR2 is FQNEAQ (reference sequence). As DNA, the CDR3 is TGTGCCAGCAGCACCACCCCGCAGGGGGGCCGGACCTACGAGCAGTACTTC. Amino acids: CASSTTPQGGRTYEQYF. Based on the CDR3 plus reference TRBV7-9 and TRBJ2-7, the full variable domain is DTGVSQNPRHKITKRGQNVTFRCDPISEHNRLYWYRQTLGQGPEFLTYFQNEAQLEKSRLLSDRFSAERPKGSFSTLEIQRTEQGDSAMYLCASSTTPQGGRTYEQYFGPGTRLTVT.

The chain carries TRBV24-1 and TRBJ1-1; 8 bases align to TRBD1. This CDR3 spans 16 amino acids. Losses at the gene ends were 2 bases for V and 4 bases for J; bases not matched to a gene: 8. Per germline, CDR1 KGHDR and CDR2 SFDVKD. The CDR3 protein is CATSDSLDRAGTEAFF. For the CDR3, the DNA is TGTGCCACCAGTGATTCACTGGACAGGGCGGGCACTGAAGCTTTCTTT.

This chain joins TRBV28 and TRBJ1-5; D ambiguous. Trimming cost V 5 bases and J 4 bases, with 18 bases left between them. Per germline, CDR1 MDHEN and CDR2 SYDVKM. The CDR3 runs 16 residues. CDR3 sequence (DNA): TGTGCCAGCAGTCCCATATTGAACCGAGGAAATCAGCCCCAGCATTTT. This translates into CASSPILNRGNQPQHF.